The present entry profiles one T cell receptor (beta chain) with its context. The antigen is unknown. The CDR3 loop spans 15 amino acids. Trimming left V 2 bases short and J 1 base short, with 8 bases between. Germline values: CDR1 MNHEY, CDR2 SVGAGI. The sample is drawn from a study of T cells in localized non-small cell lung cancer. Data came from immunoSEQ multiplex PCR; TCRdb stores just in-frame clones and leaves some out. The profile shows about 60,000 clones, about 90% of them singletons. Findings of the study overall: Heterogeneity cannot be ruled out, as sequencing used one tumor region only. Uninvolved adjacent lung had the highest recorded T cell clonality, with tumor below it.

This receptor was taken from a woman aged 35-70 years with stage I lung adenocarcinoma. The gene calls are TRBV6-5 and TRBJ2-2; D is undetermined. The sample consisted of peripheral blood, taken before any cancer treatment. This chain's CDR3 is CASSYGGMNTGELFF. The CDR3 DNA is TGTGCCAGCAGTTACGGCGGCATGAACACCGGGGAGCTGTTTTTT.